In its sample, the clone carrying this TCR beta chain was seen once. The sample is drawn from a study of CD8 T cells in Susac syndrome. The sequenced target, TCR beta, came from blood CD8+ and CD4+ T cells. Germline CDR1 is SGHRS and CDR2 is YFSETQ. The CDR3 is made up of 12 amino acids. V was trimmed by 5 bases and J by 5 bases, leaving 10 bases between them. The authors reverse transcribed roughly 0.5 to 1 ug RNA with random hexamers. Amplification of TCR beta CDR3 across 54 Vbeta and 13 Jbeta was performed with immunoSEQ multiplex PCR. TCRdb passed the immunoSEQ multiplex PCR reads through MiXCR, listing each CDR3 protein once. The table includes about 140,000 distinct CDR3 sequences, 90% to 97% detected once.

The J gene is TRBJ2-5, the V gene TRBV5-1; a weak D match, TRBD2 (6 bases). This clonotype originated in a human donor with Susac syndrome. Sequenced: CD4+ T cells from PBMCs. The CDR3 region has the DNA TGCGCCAGCAGGCGGGACTGGGAGACCCAGTACTTC. Encoded protein: CASRRDWETQYF.